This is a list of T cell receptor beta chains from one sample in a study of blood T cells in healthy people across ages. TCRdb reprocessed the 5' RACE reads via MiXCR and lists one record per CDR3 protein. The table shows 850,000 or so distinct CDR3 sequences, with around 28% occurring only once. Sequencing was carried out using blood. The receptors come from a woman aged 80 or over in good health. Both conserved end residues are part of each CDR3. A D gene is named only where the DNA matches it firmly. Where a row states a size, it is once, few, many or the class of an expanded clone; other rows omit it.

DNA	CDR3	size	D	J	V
TGCGCCAGCAGCTTGGGCGGGACAGAGTTTTCTGGGGCCAACGTCCTGACTTTC	CASSLGGTEFSGANVLTF	.	.	TRBJ2-6	TRBV5-1
TGTGCCAGCAGCCAAGCAGCGGCGACTCATACGCAGTATTTT	CASSQAAATHTQYF	many	.	TRBJ2-3	TRBV14
TGTGCCAGCACCAGGACGGTTGAAGCTTTCTTT	CASTRTVEAFF	.	.	TRBJ1-1	TRBV7-2
TGTGCCAGCAGCTTAGCGCCGGGGGATGAGCAGTACTTC	CASSLAPGDEQYF	.	.	TRBJ2-5	TRBV7-6
TGCAGTGCTAGTGGCACTAGCGGGGGGTACAATGAGCAGTTCTTC	CSASGTSGGYNEQFF	many	TRBD2	TRBJ2-1	TRBV20-1
TGTGCCAGCAGCCAAGAGAATTGGGCAGGGTCGAACACCGGGGAGCTGTTTTTT	CASSQENWAGSNTGELFF	.	.	TRBJ2-2	TRBV3-1
TGTGCCAGCAGCCAAGTCGGAGGGAGAGAGACCCAGTACTTC	CASSQVGGRETQYF	many	.	TRBJ2-5	TRBV3-1
TGTGCCAGCAGTTTTGGGAAGCAGGGGGTCACAGATACGCAGTATTTT	CASSFGKQGVTDTQYF	.	TRBD1	TRBJ2-3	TRBV12-3/TRBV12-4
TGTGCCAGCAAATTAGGGACAAGAGGAAACACTGAAGCTTTCTTT	CASKLGTRGNTEAFF	.	.	TRBJ1-1	TRBV6-2/TRBV6-3
TGCGCCAGCACGGGACAGGGGAACTATGGCTACACCTTC	CASTGQGNYGYTF	many	TRBD1	TRBJ1-2	TRBV5-1
TGTGCCAGCAGTTACGGGACTTTCTATGGCTACACCTTC	CASSYGTFYGYTF	.	.	TRBJ1-2	TRBV6-5
TGTGCCAGCAGCCTTTCCCGGGACTACCGCTACGAGCAGTACTTC	CASSLSRDYRYEQYF	.	TRBD2	TRBJ2-7	TRBV7-2
TGCGCCAGCGGCCAAGATTTCTTGTCCAGCCTATACAATGAGCAGTTCTTC	CASGQDFLSSLYNEQFF	.	.	TRBJ2-1	TRBV4-3
TGCAGTGCGGGGGGCCGGGGGGGTACGCAGTATTTT	CSAGGRGGTQYF	few	TRBD2	TRBJ2-3	TRBV20-1
TGTGCCAGCAGCCAGATCCGGACTAGCGGGGGGGACAATGAGCAGTTCTTC	CASSQIRTSGGDNEQFF	many	TRBD2	TRBJ2-1	TRBV11-2
TGCGCCAGCAGCCAAGCGTGGACAGGCACCTATGGCTACACCTTC	CASSQAWTGTYGYTF	many	TRBD1	TRBJ1-2	TRBV4-3
TGTGCCAGCAGCTTATATTTCTCCGGAGGCGGTAGTGAGCAGTTCTTC	CASSLYFSGGGSEQFF	many	.	TRBJ2-1	TRBV7-2
TGTGCCAGCAGGGGGGTCCCTGCGAGGGAGACCCAGTACTTC	CASRGVPARETQYF	few	.	TRBJ2-5	TRBV6-2/TRBV6-3
TGTGCCAGCAGCTTACAGAAGGGAACTTACAATGAGCAGTTCTTC	CASSLQKGTYNEQFF	.	.	TRBJ2-1	TRBV7-2
TGTGCCTGGACTAGCGGGGGGGCCGACACCGGGGAGCTGTTTTTT	CAWTSGGADTGELFF	few	TRBD2	TRBJ2-2	TRBV30
TGCAGTGCTAGAGATCCAAGGGGCCTCAATGAGCAGTTCTTC	CSARDPRGLNEQFF	many	.	TRBJ2-1	TRBV20-1
TGTGCCAGCAGCTTACCGACAGGGGTAGGAAAACTGTTTTTT	CASSLPTGVGKLFF	few	TRBD1	TRBJ1-4	TRBV7-6
TGTGCCAGCAGTGGGATGATTATTCGGGGCTACACCTTC	CASSGMIIRGYTF	few	.	TRBJ1-2	TRBV2
TGCGCCAGCAGCCAAGGACAGGGGGCCCTCTATGGCTACACCTTC	CASSQGQGALYGYTF	.	TRBD1	TRBJ1-2	TRBV4-1
TGTGCCAGCAGCGTAGGACGCTGGTGGCAGCAAGAGACCCAGTACTTC	CASSVGRWWQQETQYF	many	.	TRBJ2-5	TRBV9
TGTGCCAGCAGCTTCCCCGGGGCGTATTCACCCCTCCACTTT	CASSFPGAYSPLHF	many	.	TRBJ1-6	TRBV7-2
TGCGCCAGCAGCTTAAGGGGCTACCAAGAGACCCAGTACTTC	CASSLRGYQETQYF	many	.	TRBJ2-5	TRBV5-1
TGTGCCAGCCACCGGGGCGGGATCTCTGGGGCCAACGTCCTGACTTTC	CASHRGGISGANVLTF	many	.	TRBJ2-6	TRBV6-2/TRBV6-3
TGTGCCAGCAGCCTAAAGGGAAAAGGGACCCAAGAGACCCAGTACTTC	CASSLKGKGTQETQYF	many	.	TRBJ2-5	TRBV3-1
TGCAGTGCTAGAGGGCAGAGGAGGCGGGGGGCCCCCACAGATACGCAGTATTTT	CSARGQRRRGAPTDTQYF	many	TRBD2	TRBJ2-3	TRBV20-1
TGTGCCAGCAGCTTAGTAGGAGCGATCACCTACAATGAGCAGTTCTTC	CASSLVGAITYNEQFF	many	.	TRBJ2-1	TRBV7-2
TGTGCCACCAGTGATCCACAGGTTGAGCAGTTCTTC	CATSDPQVEQFF	.	.	TRBJ2-1	TRBV24-1
TGTGCCAGCAGGGACCCGGGTCCGCCCTACGAGCAGTACTTC	CASRDPGPPYEQYF	many	.	TRBJ2-7	TRBV2
TGTGCCAGCAAACGTGGCCAGGGGGGAGAGACCCAGTACTTC	CASKRGQGGETQYF	many	.	TRBJ2-5	TRBV2
TGCAGTGCTAGAGATGCCAGCGAGGAGGTTAGGGATACGCAGTATTTT	CSARDASEEVRDTQYF	many	.	TRBJ2-3	TRBV20-1
TGTGCCACCGGCCTGAACGTCCTGACTTTC	CATGLNVLTF	few	.	TRBJ2-6	TRBV3-1
TGCGCCAGCACCCTGGGGGGGCAGCAAGAGACCCAGTACTTC	CASTLGGQQETQYF	many	.	TRBJ2-5	TRBV5-1
TGTGCCAGCAGCTTAGTTGGGACTAGCGCGGGGGGGGCCAAAAACATTCAGTACTTC	CASSLVGTSAGGAKNIQYF	.	TRBD2	TRBJ2-4	TRBV7-2
TGTGCCAGCAGCTCGACAGGGGCTGGGGATCAGCCCCAGCATTTT	CASSSTGAGDQPQHF	.	TRBD1	TRBJ1-5	TRBV7-9
TGCGCCAGCAGCTTGGAACTAGCGGGAGCGTCAGATACGCAGTATTTT	CASSLELAGASDTQYF	.	TRBD2	TRBJ2-3	TRBV5-1
TGTGCCAGCAGCCAGGGTTACTCCCCTAAGAGCGGGGAGCTGTTTTTT	CASSQGYSPKSGELFF	.	.	TRBJ2-2	TRBV4-2
TGTGCCAGCAGCTCGGCGGGAGGGGGTACTGAAAAACTGTTTTTT	CASSSAGGGTEKLFF	many	.	TRBJ1-4	TRBV7-9
TGTGCCGGCAGTTTATCGGGCGCTCAAGAGACCCAGTACTTC	CAGSLSGAQETQYF	.	.	TRBJ2-5	TRBV27
TGTGCCAGCAGCACGGGGGGGCCCCCGAGGAATGAGCAGTTCTTC	CASSTGGPPRNEQFF	.	TRBD2	TRBJ2-1	TRBV7-2
TGTGCCAGCAGCCAGGGCGGGGGCCGTAGCAATCAGCCCCAGCATTTT	CASSQGGGRSNQPQHF	few	.	TRBJ1-5	TRBV4-2
TGTGCCTGCCGGCGATCCTCCGAGCAGTACTTC	CACRRSSEQYF	many	.	TRBJ2-7	TRBV6-1
TGTGCCAGCAGCCCGTGGGCGGGGAACAATGAGCAGTTCTTC	CASSPWAGNNEQFF	many	.	TRBJ2-1	TRBV7-2
TGTGCCAGCAGCCAAACCAAAGTTGGGCACAACGTTCAGTACTTC	CASSQTKVGHNVQYF	.	.	TRBJ2-7	TRBV7-2
TGCGCCAGCAGCATGGAAGCTAGGAGCGAGCAGTACTTC	CASSMEARSEQYF	.	.	TRBJ2-7	TRBV5-1
TGTGCCAGCAGCTTAGTCAAAACTCTGACAGAGACCCAGTACTTC	CASSLVKTLTETQYF	many	.	TRBJ2-5	TRBV7-2
TGCAGTGCTAGAGATCCCCGACAGGGGCTGGAGTATGATGAAAAACTGTTTTTT	CSARDPRQGLEYDEKLFF	few	TRBD1	TRBJ1-4	TRBV20-1
TGTGCCAGCAGTAATCCGGGACAGGGAGATCAGCCCCAGCATTTT	CASSNPGQGDQPQHF	many	TRBD1	TRBJ1-5	TRBV6-5
TGTGCCAGCAGTACCCGACAGAGTTCACCCCTCCACTTT	CASSTRQSSPLHF	.	.	TRBJ1-6	TRBV6-2/TRBV6-3
TGTGCCAGCTCACCACCGGCAGGAAACTACGAGCAGTACTTC	CASSPPAGNYEQYF	many	.	TRBJ2-7	TRBV18
TGCAGTGCTTTGACCGGTTTTAGCACAGATACGCAGTATTTT	CSALTGFSTDTQYF	many	.	TRBJ2-3	TRBV20-1
TGTGCCAGCAGTTTAAGTGCGTCCCCTGAAGCTTTCTTT	CASSLSASPEAFF	.	.	TRBJ1-1	TRBV12-3/TRBV12-4
TGTGCCAGCTCACCTGAGGCTTCCACAGATACGCAGTATTTT	CASSPEASTDTQYF	many	.	TRBJ2-3	TRBV18